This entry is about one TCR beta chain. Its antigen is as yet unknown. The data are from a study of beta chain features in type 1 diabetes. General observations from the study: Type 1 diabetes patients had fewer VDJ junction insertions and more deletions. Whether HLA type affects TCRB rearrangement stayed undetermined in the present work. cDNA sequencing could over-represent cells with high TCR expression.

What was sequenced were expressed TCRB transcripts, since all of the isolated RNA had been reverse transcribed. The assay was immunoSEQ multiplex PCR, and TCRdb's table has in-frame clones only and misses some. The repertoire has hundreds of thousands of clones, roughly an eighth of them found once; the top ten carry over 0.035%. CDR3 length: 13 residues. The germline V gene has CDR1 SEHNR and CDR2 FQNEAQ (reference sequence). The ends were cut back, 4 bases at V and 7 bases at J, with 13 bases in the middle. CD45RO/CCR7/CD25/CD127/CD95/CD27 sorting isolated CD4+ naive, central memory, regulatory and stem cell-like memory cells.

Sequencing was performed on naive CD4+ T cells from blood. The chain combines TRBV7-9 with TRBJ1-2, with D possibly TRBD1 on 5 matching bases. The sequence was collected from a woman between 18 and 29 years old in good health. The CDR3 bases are TGTGCCAGCAGCTCTTTTAGGGGCGGTGGCTACACCTTC. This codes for CASSSFRGGGYTF.